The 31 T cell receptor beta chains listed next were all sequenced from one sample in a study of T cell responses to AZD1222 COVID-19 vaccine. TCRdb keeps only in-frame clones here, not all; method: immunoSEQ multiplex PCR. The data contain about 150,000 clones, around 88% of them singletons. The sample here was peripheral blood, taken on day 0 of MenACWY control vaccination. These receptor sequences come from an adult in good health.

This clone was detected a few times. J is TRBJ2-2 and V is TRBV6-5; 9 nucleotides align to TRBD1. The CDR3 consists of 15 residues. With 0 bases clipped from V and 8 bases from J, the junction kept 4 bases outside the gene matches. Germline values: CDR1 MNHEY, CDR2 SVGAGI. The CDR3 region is CASSYSGQGEGELFF. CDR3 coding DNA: TGTGCCAGCAGTTACTCGGGACAGGGCGAGGGGGAGCTGTTTTTT.

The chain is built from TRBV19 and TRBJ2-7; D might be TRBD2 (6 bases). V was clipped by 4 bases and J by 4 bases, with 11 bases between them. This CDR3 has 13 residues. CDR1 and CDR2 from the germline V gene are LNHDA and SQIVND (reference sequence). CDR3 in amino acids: CASSTGTRYEQYF. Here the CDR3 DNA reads TGTGCCAGTAGTACCGGGACTCGGTACGAGCAGTACTTC.

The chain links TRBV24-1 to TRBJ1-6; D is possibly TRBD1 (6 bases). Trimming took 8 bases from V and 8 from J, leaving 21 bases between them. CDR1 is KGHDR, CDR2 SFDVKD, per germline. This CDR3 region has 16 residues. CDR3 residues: CATTDRGGWRHSPLHF. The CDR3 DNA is TGTGCCACCACCGACCGGGGGGGCTGGAGACATTCACCCCTCCACTTT.

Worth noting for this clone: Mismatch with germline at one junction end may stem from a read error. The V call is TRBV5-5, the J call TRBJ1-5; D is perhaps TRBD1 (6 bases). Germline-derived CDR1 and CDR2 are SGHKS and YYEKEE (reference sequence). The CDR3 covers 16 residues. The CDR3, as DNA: TGTGCCAGCAGCTCAGGACAGAAACTTAGCAATCATCCCCAGCATTTT. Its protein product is CASSSGQKLSNHPQHF.

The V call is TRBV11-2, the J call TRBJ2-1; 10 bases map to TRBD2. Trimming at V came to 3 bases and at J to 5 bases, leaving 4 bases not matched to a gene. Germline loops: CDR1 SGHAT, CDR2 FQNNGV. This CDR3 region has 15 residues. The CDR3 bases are TGTGCCAGCAGCTTTCTAGCGGGGGAGAACAATGAGCAGTTCTTC. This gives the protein CASSFLAGENNEQFF.

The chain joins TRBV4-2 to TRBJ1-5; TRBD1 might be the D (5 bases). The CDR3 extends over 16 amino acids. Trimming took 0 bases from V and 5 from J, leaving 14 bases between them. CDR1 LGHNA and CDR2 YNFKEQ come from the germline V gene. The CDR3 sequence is CASSQEGKGVDQPQHF. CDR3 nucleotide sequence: TGTGCCAGCAGCCAAGAAGGAAAAGGGGTTGATCAGCCCCAGCATTTT.

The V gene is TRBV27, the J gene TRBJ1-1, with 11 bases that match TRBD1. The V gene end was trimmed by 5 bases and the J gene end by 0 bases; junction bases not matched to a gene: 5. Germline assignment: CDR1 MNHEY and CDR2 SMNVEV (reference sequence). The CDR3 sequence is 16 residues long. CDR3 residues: CASSAGQGALNTEAFF. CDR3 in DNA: TGTGCCAGCAGTGCTGGACAGGGGGCGTTGAACACTGAAGCTTTCTTT.

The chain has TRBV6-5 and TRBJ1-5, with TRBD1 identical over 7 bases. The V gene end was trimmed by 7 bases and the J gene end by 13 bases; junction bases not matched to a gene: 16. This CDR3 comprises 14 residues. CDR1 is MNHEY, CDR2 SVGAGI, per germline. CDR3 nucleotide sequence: TGTGCCAGCACGACCCCTCTGAAAGACAGGGTACAGCATTTT. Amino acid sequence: CASTTPLKDRVQHF.

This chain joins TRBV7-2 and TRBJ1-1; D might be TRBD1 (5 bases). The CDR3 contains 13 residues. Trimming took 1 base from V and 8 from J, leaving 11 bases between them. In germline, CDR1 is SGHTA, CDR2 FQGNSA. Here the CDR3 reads CASSLGQPREAFF. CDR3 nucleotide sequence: TGTGCCAGCAGCTTAGGACAGCCAAGGGAAGCTTTCTTT.

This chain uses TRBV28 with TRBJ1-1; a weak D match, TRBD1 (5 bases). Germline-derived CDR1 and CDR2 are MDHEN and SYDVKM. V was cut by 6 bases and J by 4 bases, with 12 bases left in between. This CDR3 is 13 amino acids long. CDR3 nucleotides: TGTGCCAGCAGACGACCGAGGGGCACTGAAGCTTTCTTT. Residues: CASRRPRGTEAFF.

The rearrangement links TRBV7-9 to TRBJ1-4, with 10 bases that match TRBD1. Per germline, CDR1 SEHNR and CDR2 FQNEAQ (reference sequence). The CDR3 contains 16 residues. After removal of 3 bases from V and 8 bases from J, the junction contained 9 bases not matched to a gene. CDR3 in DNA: TGTGCCAGCAGCTTTCGACAGGGGGCTAGTACGGAAAAACTGTTTTTT. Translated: CASSFRQGASTEKLFF. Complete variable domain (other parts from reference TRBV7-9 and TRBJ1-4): DTGVSQNPRHKITKRGQNVTFRCDPISEHNRLYWYRQTLGQGPEFLTYFQNEAQLEKSRLLSDRFSAERPKGSFSTLEIQRTEQGDSAMYLCASSFRQGASTEKLFFGSGTQLSVL.

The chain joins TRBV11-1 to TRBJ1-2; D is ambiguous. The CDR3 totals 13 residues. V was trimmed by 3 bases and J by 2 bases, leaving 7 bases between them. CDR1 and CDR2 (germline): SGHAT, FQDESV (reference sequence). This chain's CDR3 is CASSLEGNYGYTF. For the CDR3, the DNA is TGTGCCAGCAGCTTGGAAGGCAACTATGGCTACACCTTC.

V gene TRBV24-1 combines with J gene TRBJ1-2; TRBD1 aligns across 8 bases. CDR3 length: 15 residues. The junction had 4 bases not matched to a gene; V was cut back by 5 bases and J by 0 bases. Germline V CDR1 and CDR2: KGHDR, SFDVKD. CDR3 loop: CATSAATGANYGYTF. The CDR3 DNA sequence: TGTGCCACCAGTGCTGCGACAGGGGCTAACTATGGCTACACCTTC.

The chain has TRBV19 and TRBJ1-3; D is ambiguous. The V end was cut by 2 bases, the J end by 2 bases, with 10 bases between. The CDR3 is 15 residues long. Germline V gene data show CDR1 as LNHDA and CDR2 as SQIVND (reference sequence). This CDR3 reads CASSIYTPPGNTIYF. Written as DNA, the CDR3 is TGTGCCAGTAGTATATACACCCCCCCTGGAAACACCATATATTTT.

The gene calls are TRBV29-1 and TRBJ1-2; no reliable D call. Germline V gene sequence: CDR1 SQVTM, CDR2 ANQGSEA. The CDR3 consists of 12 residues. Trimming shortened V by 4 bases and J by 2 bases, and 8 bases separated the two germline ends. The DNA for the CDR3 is TGCAGCGTTGTTACGGGAAACTATGGCTACACCTTC. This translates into CSVVTGNYGYTF.

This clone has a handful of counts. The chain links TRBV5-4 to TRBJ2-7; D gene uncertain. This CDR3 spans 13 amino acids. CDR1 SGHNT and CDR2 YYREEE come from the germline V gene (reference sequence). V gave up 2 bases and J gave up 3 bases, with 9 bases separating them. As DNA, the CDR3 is TGTGCCAGCAGCTTAACTCCGGTCTACGAGCAGTACTTC. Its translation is CASSLTPVYEQYF. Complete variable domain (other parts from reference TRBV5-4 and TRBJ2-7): ETGVTQSPTHLIKTRGQQVTLRCSSQSGHNTVSWYQQALGQGPQFIFQYYREEENGRGNFPPRFSGLQFPNYSSELNVNALELDDSALYLCASSLTPVYEQYFGPGTRLTVT.

The CDR3 nucleotides are TGTGCCAGCAGAACCTCGTCGGTAGGGGCTAGAAATGAAAAACTGTTTTTT. As protein: CASRTSSVGARNEKLFF. V is TRBV2 and J is TRBJ1-4; a possible D gene is TRBD1 (5 bases). The germline gives CDR1 SNHLY, CDR2 FYNNEI. Trimming shortened V by 6 bases and J by 5 bases, and 22 bases separated the two germline ends. The CDR3 contains 17 residues.

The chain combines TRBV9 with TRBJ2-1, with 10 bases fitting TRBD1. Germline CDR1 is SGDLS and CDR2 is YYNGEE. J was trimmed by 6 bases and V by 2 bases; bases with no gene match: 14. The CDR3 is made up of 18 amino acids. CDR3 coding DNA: TGTGCCAGCAGCGTGAGAATAGAAGGACAGGGGGGACTCAATGAGCAGTTCTTC. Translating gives CASSVRIEGQGGLNEQFF.

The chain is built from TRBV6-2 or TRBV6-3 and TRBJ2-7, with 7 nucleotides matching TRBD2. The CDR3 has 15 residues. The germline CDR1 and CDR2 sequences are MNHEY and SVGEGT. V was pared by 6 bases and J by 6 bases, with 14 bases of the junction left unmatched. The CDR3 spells CASSGRGAGLSEQYF. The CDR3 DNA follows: TGTGCCAGCAGCGGAAGGGGAGCGGGACTAAGCGAGCAGTACTTC.

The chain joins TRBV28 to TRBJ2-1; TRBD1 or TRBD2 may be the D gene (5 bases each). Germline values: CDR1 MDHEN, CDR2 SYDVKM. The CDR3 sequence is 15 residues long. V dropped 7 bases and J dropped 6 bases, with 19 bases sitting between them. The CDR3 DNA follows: TGTGCCAGCATCACCCCAGGGCTAGCCACCAATGAGCAGTTCTTC. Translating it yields CASITPGLATNEQFF.

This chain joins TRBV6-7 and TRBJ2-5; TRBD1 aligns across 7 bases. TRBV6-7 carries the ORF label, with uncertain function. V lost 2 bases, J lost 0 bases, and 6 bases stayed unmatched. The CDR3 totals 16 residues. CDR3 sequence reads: CASSYEEGTDQETQYF. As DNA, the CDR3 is TGTGCCAGCAGTTACGAAGAGGGGACAGACCAAGAGACCCAGTACTTC.

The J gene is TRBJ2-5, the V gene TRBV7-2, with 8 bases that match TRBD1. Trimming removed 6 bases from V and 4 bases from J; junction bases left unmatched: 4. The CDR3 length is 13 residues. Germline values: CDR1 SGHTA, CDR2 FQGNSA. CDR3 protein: CASRQGGRETQYF. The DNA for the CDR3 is TGTGCCAGCAGACAGGGGGGACGAGAGACCCAGTACTTC.

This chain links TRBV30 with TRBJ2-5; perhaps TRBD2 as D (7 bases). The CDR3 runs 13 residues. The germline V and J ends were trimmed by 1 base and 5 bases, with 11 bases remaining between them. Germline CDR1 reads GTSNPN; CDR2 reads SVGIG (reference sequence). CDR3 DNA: TGTGCCTGGAGTGCTGGCGGGGGCGAGACCCAGTACTTC. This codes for CAWSAGGGETQYF.

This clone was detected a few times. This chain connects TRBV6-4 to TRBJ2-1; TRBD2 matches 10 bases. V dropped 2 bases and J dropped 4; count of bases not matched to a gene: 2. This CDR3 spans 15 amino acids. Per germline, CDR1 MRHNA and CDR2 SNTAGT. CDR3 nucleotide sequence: TGTGCCAGCAGTGACGGAGCGGGAGGGTACAATGAGCAGTTCTTC. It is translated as CASSDGAGGYNEQFF.

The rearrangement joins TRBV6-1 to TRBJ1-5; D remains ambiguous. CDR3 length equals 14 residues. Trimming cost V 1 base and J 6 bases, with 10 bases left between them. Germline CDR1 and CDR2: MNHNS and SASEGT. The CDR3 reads CASSEVDFAQPQHF. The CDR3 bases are TGTGCCAGCAGTGAAGTCGATTTCGCTCAGCCCCAGCATTTT.

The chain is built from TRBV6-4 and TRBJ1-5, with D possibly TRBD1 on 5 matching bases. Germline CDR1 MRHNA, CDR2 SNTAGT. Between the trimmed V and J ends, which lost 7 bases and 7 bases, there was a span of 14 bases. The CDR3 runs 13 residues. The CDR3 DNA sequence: TGTGCCAGCACCGACCCAGGGCCCCAGCCCCAGCATTTT. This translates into CASTDPGPQPQHF.

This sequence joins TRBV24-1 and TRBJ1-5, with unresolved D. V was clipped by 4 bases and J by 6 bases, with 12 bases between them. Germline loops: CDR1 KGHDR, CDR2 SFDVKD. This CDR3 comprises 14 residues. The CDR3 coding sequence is TGTGCCACCAGTGAATCGTCTTGGGGTCAGCCCCAGCATTTT. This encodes CATSESSWGQPQHF.

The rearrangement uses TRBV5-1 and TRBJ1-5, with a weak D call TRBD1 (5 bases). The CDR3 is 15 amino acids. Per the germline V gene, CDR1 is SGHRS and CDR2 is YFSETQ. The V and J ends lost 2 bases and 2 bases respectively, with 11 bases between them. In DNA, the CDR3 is TGCGCCAGCAGCTTCGTCGGGGGTGGCAATCAGCCCCAGCATTTT. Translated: CASSFVGGGNQPQHF. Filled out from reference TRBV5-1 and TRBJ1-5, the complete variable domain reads KAGVTQTPRYLIKTRGQQVTLSCSPISGHRSVSWYQQTPGQGLQFLFEYFSETQRNKGNFPGRFSGRQFSNSRSEMNVSTLELGDSALYLCASSFVGGGNQPQHFGDGTRLSIL.

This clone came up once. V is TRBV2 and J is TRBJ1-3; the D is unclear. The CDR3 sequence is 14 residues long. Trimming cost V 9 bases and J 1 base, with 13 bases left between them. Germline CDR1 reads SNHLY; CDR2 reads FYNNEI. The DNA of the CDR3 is TGTGCCAGTAGTACCCAGGCTTCTGGAAACACCATATATTTT. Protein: CASSTQASGNTIYF.

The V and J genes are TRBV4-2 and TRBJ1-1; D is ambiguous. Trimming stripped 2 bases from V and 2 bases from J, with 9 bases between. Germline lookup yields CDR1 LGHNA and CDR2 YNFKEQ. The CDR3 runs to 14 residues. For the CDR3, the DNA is TGTGCCAGCAGCCAATTGACAAGTAACACTGAAGCTTTCTTT. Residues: CASSQLTSNTEAFF.

CDR3: CASSLARVLGNEKLFF. The CDR3 bases are TGTGCCAGCAGCTTAGCAAGGGTCCTTGGCAATGAAAAACTGTTTTTT. V is TRBV5-5 and J is TRBJ1-4; the D is unclear. Germline V gene lookup returns CDR1 SGHKS and CDR2 YYEKEE (reference sequence). Trimming took off 2 bases at V and 5 bases at J, with 16 bases between the two ends. The CDR3 has 16 residues.